This T cell receptor beta chain originates from a study of blood T cells in healthy people across ages. As for the study in general: Capture by template switching was about one barcoded beta molecule per two T cells.

A second PCR of roughly 7 to 11 cycles used a sample-barcoded 5' primer and a J-beta primer mix. TCRdb reprocessed the 5' RACE reads via MiXCR and lists one record per CDR3 protein. The repertoire holds approximately 1.5 million distinct CDR3 sequences, with about 31% as singletons. CDR3 length: 14 amino acids. Germline V CDR1 and CDR2: MNHNS, SASEGT. Trimming pared 6 bases from V and 5 bases from J, leaving 17 bases between. Material: blood. The V gene is TRBV6-1, the J gene TRBJ2-7, with D possibly TRBD1 on 6 matching bases. This clonotype was obtained from a woman younger than 45 in good health. DNA for the CDR3: TGTGCCAGCAGCCCCCATGGCAGGGGACACGAGCAGTACTTC. This translates into CASSPHGRGHEQYF.